This TCR beta chain came from a study of T-cell memory formation after mild COVID-19. Germline lookup yields CDR1 KGHSH and CDR2 LQKENI. V lost 3 bases, J lost 5 bases, and 11 bases lay in between. The CDR3 consists of 13 residues. TCRdb reprocessed the 5' RACE reads via MiXCR and lists one record per CDR3 protein. Altogether around 160,000 distinct CDR3 sequences are present, about 9.9% being singletons, with the ten largest covering more than 3.5%. The receptor's source is a man between 18 and 29 years old who had mild COVID-19 (a few samples of this study predate the infection). Cell type and time point are not known. The sequenced sample consisted of PBMCs or a T cell subset sorted from them (not recorded which). This rearrangement joins TRBV18 to TRBJ2-7; TRBD1 might be the D (5 bases). CDR3 loop: CASSPAGHDEQYV. The CDR3 coding sequence is TGTGCCAGCTCACCTGCAGGACACGACGAGCAGTACGTC.